Listed here are 12 T cell receptor beta chains from one sample, sequenced in a study of T cell responses to AZD1222 COVID-19 vaccine. TCRdb's copy holds only in-frame clones and misses some; the assay was immunoSEQ multiplex PCR. The table has over 200,000 clones, around 94% seen once; the top ten hold approximately 1.7%. Here the sequenced sample was peripheral blood, taken 28 days after the second dose of the MenACWY control vaccine. These receptors all come from an adult who received the MenACWY meningococcal vaccine as a control.

A remark on this clone: In the same sample, other DNA sequences code for this CDR3. CDR3 sequence reads: CASSVGAGNTEAFF. CDR3 bases: TGTGCCAGCAGCGTAGGGGCAGGGAATACTGAAGCTTTCTTT. The V and J genes are TRBV9 and TRBJ1-1, with TRBD1 as a possible D gene (5 bases). V was trimmed by 0 bases and J by 5 bases, leaving 11 bases between them. The CDR3 consists of 14 residues. Per the germline V gene, CDR1 is SGDLS and CDR2 is YYNGEE.

The CDR3 spells CASSLARERGYTF. CDR3 bases: TGTGCCAGCAGTTTAGCGCGAGAGAGAGGCTACACCTTC. The chain carries TRBV12-3 or TRBV12-4 and TRBJ1-2; D not resolved. CDR3 length equals 13 residues. V gave up 0 bases and J gave up 8 bases, with 10 bases separating them.

This chain connects TRBV24-1 to TRBJ2-2; 7 positions match TRBD2. V lost 5 bases to trimming and J lost 7 bases; unmatched junction nucleotides: 6. The length of the CDR3 is 14 residues. The germline gives CDR1 KGHDR, CDR2 SFDVKD. The chain's CDR3 is CATSGGGRNGELFF. In DNA, the CDR3 is TGTGCCACCAGTGGGGGGGGTCGGAACGGGGAGCTGTTTTTT.

This chain's CDR3 is CASSLISDLRDNEKLFF. In DNA, the CDR3 is TGTGCCAGCAGCCTAATTTCGGACTTACGGGATAATGAAAAACTGTTTTTT. V and J are TRBV7-2 and TRBJ1-4; D gene uncertain. With 5 bases removed from V and 4 bases from J, the gap between germline ends came to 20 bases. CDR1 and CDR2 from the germline V gene are SGHTA and FQGNSA. There are 17 residues in the CDR3.

This clone was detected a few times. The rearrangement uses TRBV28 and TRBJ2-7; 7 bases are shared with TRBD2. There are 14 residues in the CDR3. Germline CDR1 is MDHEN and CDR2 is SYDVKM. V trimming: 7 bases; J trimming: 5 bases; junction bases outside the gene matches: 11. DNA of the CDR3: TGTGCCAGCATCCGTACGGGAGGTCCCGACGAGCAGTACTTC. This sequence encodes CASIRTGGPDEQYF. Variable domain in full (rest from reference TRBV28 and TRBJ2-7): DVKVTQSSRYLVKRTGEKVFLECVQDMDHENMFWYRQDPGLGLRLIYFSYDVKMKEKGDIPEGYSVSREKKERFSLILESASTNQTSMYLCASIRTGGPDEQYFGPGTRLTVT.

The CDR3 spells CASSEGQGPMNTEAFF. CDR3 nucleotide sequence: TGTGCCAGCAGCGAAGGACAGGGGCCCATGAACACTGAAGCTTTCTTT. This sequence joins TRBV9 and TRBJ1-1; 9 bases are shared with TRBD1. The V segment lost 3 bases and the J segment 0 bases; nucleotides outside the gene matches: 6. The length of the CDR3 is 16 residues. Germline CDR1 is SGDLS and CDR2 is YYNGEE. Looking up the rest from reference TRBV9 and TRBJ1-1 gives the full variable domain: DSGVTQTPKHLITATGQRVTLRCSPRSGDLSVYWYQQSLDQGLQFLIQYYNGEERAKGNILERFSAQQFPDLHSELNLSSLELGDSALYFCASSEGQGPMNTEAFFGQGTRLTVV.

The chain couples TRBV28 to TRBJ2-1; D remains unclear. Germline V gene sequence: CDR1 MDHEN, CDR2 SYDVKM. The V end lost 7 bases, the J end lost 0 bases, and 7 bases lay between the germline ends. CDR3 length: 13 residues. CDR3: CASTTSSYNEQFF. DNA of the CDR3: TGTGCCAGCACTACCAGCTCCTACAATGAGCAGTTCTTC.

This chain joins TRBV15 and TRBJ1-5; 9 positions agree with TRBD1. Germline CDR1 and CDR2: LNHNV and YYDKDF (reference sequence). CDR3 length: 17 amino acids. J gave up 1 base and V 3 bases, and 7 bases lay outside the gene matches. CDR3 DNA sequence: TGTGCCACCAGCAGCGCACTGACAGGGGGGAGCAATCAGCCCCAGCATTTT. Its translation is CATSSALTGGSNQPQHF.

CDR3 sequence reads: CASSQEGVRQPQHF. The DNA of the CDR3 is TGTGCCAGCAGCCAAGAGGGGGTTCGACAGCCCCAGCATTTT. V gene TRBV4-2 combines with J gene TRBJ1-5; possible D gene TRBD1, 5 bases. Trimming took 0 bases from V and 7 from J, leaving 10 bases between them. Looked up from germline, CDR1 is LGHNA and CDR2 is YNFKEQ. The CDR3 has 14 amino acids.

The chain couples TRBV7-2 to TRBJ1-1; unclear D gene. Germline V gene data show CDR1 as SGHTA and CDR2 as FQGNSA. The length of the CDR3 is 13 residues. Trimming took 6 bases from V and 4 from J, leaving 12 bases between them. Written as DNA, the CDR3 is TGTGCCAGCAGTCAGGTCGGGAGCACTGAAGCTTTCTTT. This sequence encodes CASSQVGSTEAFF.

The chain has TRBV2 and TRBJ1-6; 11 bases are shared with TRBD1. This CDR3 has 15 residues. Germline CDR1 is SNHLY and CDR2 is FYNNEI. V lost 5 bases and J lost 10; bases outside the gene matches: 7. The CDR3 coding sequence is TGTGCCAGCAGTCGGACCGGGACAGGGGGATCACCCCTCCACTTT. This gives the protein CASSRTGTGGSPLHF.

As for this clone: The junction departs from germline at one end; a sequencing error may be responsible. This chain uses TRBV28 with TRBJ2-3; unclear D gene. Germline V gene data show CDR1 as MDHEN and CDR2 as SYDVKM. There are 12 residues in the CDR3. The CDR3 nucleotides read TGTGCCAGCAGTTTATCCACAGATACACAGTATTTT. Its protein product is CASSLSTDTQYF.